This TCR beta chain was captured in a study of T cell repertoires in cytomegalovirus infection. As for the study in general: Signatures in public TCR beta sequences pointed to both CMV infection and matching HLA type.

Remarks on this clonotype: Its antigen is unknown.

V was cut by 3 bases and J by 2 bases, with 7 bases left in between. Germline lookup yields CDR1 MDHEN and CDR2 SYDVKM. The CDR3 spans 13 residues. TCRdb called the reads again in MiXCR, with one record for every CDR3 protein. The sample includes about 69,000 distinct CDR3 sequences, more than 25% of them seen just once. The chain couples TRBV28 to TRBJ1-1; D gene unclear. The input for sequencing was CD8+ T cells from cultured PBMCs, taken from culture after CMV antigen stimulation. The TCR was taken from a human donor in good health (CMV status not recorded). Some clones in this sample may be carry-over from other donors' samples. The CDR3 loop is CASSFADNTEAFF. CDR3 bases: TGTGCCAGCAGTTTTGCGGATAACACTGAAGCTTTCTTT.